A single sample is the source of the 25 T cell receptor beta chains below, sequenced in a study of CD8 T cells in Susac syndrome. The RNA, 0.5 to 1 ug, was put through reverse transcription using random hexamers. TCRdb called the immunoSEQ multiplex PCR reads again in MiXCR, with one record for every CDR3 protein. Here the sample spans roughly 160,000 distinct CDR3 sequences, approximately 96% being singletons. The sequenced material came from CD4+ T cells from PBMCs. The receptor set was obtained from a human donor in good health.

This chain connects TRBV23-1 to TRBJ2-2; 7 nucleotides align to TRBD1. TRBV23-1 falls under the ORF class, with uncertain function. The V and J ends lost 0 bases and 3 bases, in that order; junction bases with no gene match: 7. The CDR3 runs to 17 residues. For the CDR3, the DNA is TGCGCCAGCAGTCAATCGCGACAGGGCGATTACACCGGGGAGCTGTTTTTT. Translation gives CASSQSRQGDYTGELFF.

This chain uses TRBV29-1 with TRBJ1-4; D perhaps matches TRBD1 (5 bases). The CDR3 has 13 amino acids. The ends were cut back, 3 bases at V and 7 bases at J, with 12 bases in the middle. CDR1 is SQVTM and CDR2 is ANQGSEA in the germline V gene. The CDR3 region has the DNA TGCAGCGTTGATGACGGGCAGGGTGAAAAACTGTTTTTT. Translated, it gives CSVDDGQGEKLFF. The full variable domain, with the rest looked up from reference TRBV29-1 and TRBJ1-4, is SAVISQKPSRDICQRGTSLTIQCQVDSQVTMMFWYRQQPGQSLTLIATANQGSEATYESGFVIDKFPISRPNLTFSTLTVSNMSPEDSSIYLCSVDDGQGEKLFFGSGTQLSVL.

The V call is TRBV20-1, the J call TRBJ1-4; 8 bases are shared with TRBD1. The V and J ends lost 3 bases and 4 bases, in that order; junction bases with no gene match: 4. Germline assignment: CDR1 DFQATT and CDR2 SNEGSKA (reference sequence). The CDR3 extends over 14 amino acids. The CDR3 sequence: CSASTTGDNEKLFF. The DNA for the CDR3 is TGCAGTGCTAGTACGACAGGGGATAATGAAAAACTGTTTTTT.

The chain recombines TRBV14 with TRBJ2-3, with 7 nucleotides matching TRBD2. V shed 8 bases and J 1 base; nucleotides not matched to a gene: 3. Germline assignment: CDR1 SGHDN and CDR2 FVKESK. The CDR3 is made up of 13 amino acids. The CDR3 DNA is TGTGCCAGCGAGGCGGGGGGCACAGATACGCAGTATTTT. It yields the protein CASEAGGTDTQYF.

V and J are TRBV20-1 and TRBJ2-1; 10 nucleotides line up with TRBD2. J gave up 5 bases and V 0 bases, and 4 bases lay outside the gene matches. Germline CDR1 DFQATT, CDR2 SNEGSKA (reference sequence). This CDR3 region has 15 residues. The CDR3 coding sequence is TGCAGTGCTAGAGATTCGGGACTAGCGCACAATGAGCAGTTCTTC. Protein: CSARDSGLAHNEQFF.

The rearrangement links TRBV7-2 to TRBJ1-5, with no clear D. With 2 bases removed from V and 3 bases from J, the gap between germline ends came to 2 bases. In germline, CDR1 is SGHTA, CDR2 FQGNSA. This CDR3 is 12 amino acids long. The CDR3 nucleotides are TGTGCCAGCAGCTTATACAATCAGCCCCAGCATTTT. Protein: CASSLYNQPQHF.

V usage is TRBV7-8 and J usage is TRBJ2-7; no firm D call. CDR1 SGHVS and CDR2 FQNEAQ come from the germline V gene. Trimming shortened V by 6 bases and J by 0 bases, and 12 bases separated the two germline ends. CDR3 length equals 14 residues. The CDR3 here is CASRGTQSSYEQYF. CDR3 coding DNA: TGTGCCAGCAGAGGCACGCAGAGCTCCTACGAGCAGTACTTC.

The chain combines TRBV5-1 with TRBJ2-7; TRBD1 aligns across 9 bases. The germline CDR1 and CDR2 sequences are SGHRS and YFSETQ. V gave up 4 bases and J gave up 3 bases; unmatched junction bases: 8. The CDR3 sequence is 15 residues long. This chain's CDR3 is CASSRTGDLYYEQYF. The CDR3 DNA reads TGCGCCAGCAGCCGGACAGGGGACCTCTACTACGAGCAGTACTTC.

The J gene is TRBJ1-2, the V gene TRBV30; D not resolved. The CDR3 covers 13 residues. CDR1 GTSNPN and CDR2 SVGIG come from the germline V gene (reference sequence). Trimming stripped 2 bases from V and 0 bases from J, with 7 bases between. CDR3 sequence (DNA): TGTGCCTGGAGTATCGGTGCTAACTATGGCTACACCTTC. This gives the protein CAWSIGANYGYTF. The complete variable domain, with remaining parts taken from reference TRBV30 and TRBJ1-2, reads SQTIHQWPATLVQPVGSPLSLECTVEGTSNPNLYWYRQAAGRGLQLLFYSVGIGQISSEVPQNLSASRPQDRQFILSSKKLLLSDSGFYLCAWSIGANYGYTFGSGTRLTVV.

The CDR3 region is CASKRGGGMNTEAFF. CDR3 coding DNA: TGTGCCAGCAAGAGGGGAGGTGGGATGAACACTGAAGCTTTCTTT. The chain has TRBV27 and TRBJ1-1; possibly TRBD1 for D (5 bases). Germline V gene data show CDR1 as MNHEY and CDR2 as SMNVEV (reference sequence). Trimming stripped 7 bases from V and 0 bases from J, with 15 bases between. The CDR3 is 15 amino acids.

This clonotype has just one count. The rearrangement links TRBV3-1 to TRBJ1-2; D not resolved. Germline values: CDR1 LGHDT, CDR2 YNNKEL (reference sequence). The CDR3 length is 12 residues. The V end was cut by 5 bases, the J end by 3 bases, with 7 bases between. In DNA, the CDR3 is TGTGCCAGCAGCACGAGGGACTATGGCTACACCTTC. Translating gives CASSTRDYGYTF.

This chain connects TRBV20-1 to TRBJ2-7, with D maybe TRBD1 (6 bases). The germline CDR1 and CDR2 sequences are DFQATT and SNEGSKA (reference sequence). The V gene lost 2 bases and the J gene lost 1 base, with 6 bases spanning the gap. The CDR3 has 12 amino acids. CDR3 protein: CSARTGSYEQYF. As DNA, the CDR3 is TGCAGTGCTAGAACAGGGTCCTACGAGCAGTACTTC.

The J gene is TRBJ1-1, the V gene TRBV3-1; maybe TRBD1 (6 bases). CDR1 and CDR2 (germline): LGHDT, YNNKEL (reference sequence). The V end lost 4 bases, the J end lost 4 bases, and 13 bases lay between the germline ends. This CDR3 comprises 14 residues. CDR3 loop: CASSPRGGLTEAFF. The CDR3 bases are TGTGCCAGCAGCCCCCGGGGGGGGCTCACTGAAGCTTTCTTT.

The chain combines TRBV5-1 with TRBJ2-1; 8 bases line up with TRBD2. The CDR3 totals 15 residues. The V and J ends lost 0 bases and 7 bases, in that order; junction bases with no gene match: 6. The germline CDR1 and CDR2 sequences are SGHRS and YFSETQ. CDR3 in DNA: TGCGCCAGCAGCTTGGGTAGCGGGGAGAGGAATGAGCAGTTCTTC. This sequence encodes CASSLGSGERNEQFF.

This chain joins TRBV4-3 and TRBJ2-5; weak D call: TRBD1 (5 bases). V lost 0 bases, J lost 4 bases, and 9 bases lay in between. The CDR3 sequence is 14 residues long. Germline V CDR1 and CDR2: LGHNA, YSLEER. The CDR3 sequence: CASSQDVRVETQYF. The CDR3 bases are TGCGCCAGCAGCCAAGATGTCAGGGTAGAGACCCAGTACTTC.

The genes are TRBV20-1 and TRBJ2-1; D not certain. The CDR3 is 10 amino acids. Germline values: CDR1 DFQATT, CDR2 SNEGSKA (reference sequence). V lost 6 bases to trimming and J lost 4 bases, with 4 bases between them. The CDR3 here is CSAEYNEQFF. The DNA of the CDR3 is TGCAGTGCCGAGTACAATGAGCAGTTCTTC.

This CDR3 reads CSAEEGRENQPQHF. The CDR3 nucleotides read TGCAGTGCAGAGGAGGGGAGGGAAAATCAGCCCCAGCATTTT. The chain carries TRBV20-1 and TRBJ1-5, with a tentative D call TRBD1 (5 bases). This CDR3 has 14 amino acids. Trimming took off 6 bases at V and 4 bases at J, with 16 bases between the two ends. In germline, CDR1 is DFQATT, CDR2 SNEGSKA (reference sequence).

The chain joins TRBV30 to TRBJ2-1; TRBD1 aligns across 7 bases. V was clipped by 0 bases and J by 8 bases; unmatched bases: 4. The CDR3 loop spans 13 amino acids. Germline V gene data show CDR1 as GTSNPN and CDR2 as SVGIG (reference sequence). CDR3 protein: CAWSVHTGDEQFF. The CDR3 DNA reads as TGTGCCTGGAGTGTGCACACAGGGGATGAGCAGTTCTTC.

The chain joins TRBV3-1 to TRBJ2-3, with 10 positions matching TRBD2. V was pared by 7 bases and J by 5 bases, with 9 bases of the junction left unmatched. CDR1 LGHDT and CDR2 YNNKEL come from the germline V gene (reference sequence). The CDR3 is 15 amino acids. The DNA of the CDR3 is TGTGCCAGCATCCCAGCGGGGGGGCCGGGAGATACGCAGTATTTT. It is translated as CASIPAGGPGDTQYF.

The rearrangement links TRBV19 to TRBJ2-1; possibly TRBD1 for D (6 bases). CDR1 and CDR2 (germline): LNHDA, SQIVND (reference sequence). The CDR3 covers 16 residues. V lost 4 bases to trimming and J lost 1 base, with 14 bases between them. The CDR3 bases are TGTGCCAGTAGTACGACCGGGACAATATCCTACAATGAGCAGTTCTTC. Translating it yields CASSTTGTISYNEQFF.

This clonotype turned up a few times. The chain recombines TRBV12-3 or TRBV12-4 with TRBJ2-7; D is uncertain. This CDR3 comprises 12 residues. V was cut by 2 bases and J by 0 bases, with 2 bases left in between. In DNA, the CDR3 is TGTGCCAGCAGTTTAACCTCCTACGAGCAGTACTTC. It encodes CASSLTSYEQYF.

This chain links TRBV9 with TRBJ2-3; no clear D gene. This CDR3 has 15 amino acids. Per the germline V gene, CDR1 is SGDLS and CDR2 is YYNGEE. V lost 2 bases and J 6 bases, leaving 16 bases between the germline ends. In DNA, the CDR3 is TGTGCCAGCAGCGTTCGACCCAGTAGTCCGGATACGCAGTATTTT. This codes for CASSVRPSSPDTQYF.

The chain recombines TRBV5-4 with TRBJ2-1; 9 bases are shared with TRBD2. Per the germline V gene, CDR1 is SGHNT and CDR2 is YYREEE (reference sequence). This CDR3 contains 19 residues. The J segment lost 0 bases and the V segment lost 3 bases, leaving 13 bases of the junction unmatched. The CDR3 DNA reads as TGTGCCAGCAGCTCGAAAAGAGCGGGGGGCCTTAGCTCCTACAATGAGCAGTTCTTC. As protein: CASSSKRAGGLSSYNEQFF.

This chain links TRBV3-1 with TRBJ1-2; D uncertain. Germline CDR1 LGHDT, CDR2 YNNKEL (reference sequence). V lost 2 bases and J 8 bases, leaving 6 bases between the germline ends. The CDR3 contains 11 residues. The CDR3 DNA follows: TGTGCCAGCAGCCAATCTGGGGGCTACACCTTC. Translating gives CASSQSGGYTF. Supplemented by reference TRBV3-1 and TRBJ1-2, the full variable domain reads DTAVSQTPKYLVTQMGNDKSIKCEQNLGHDTMYWYKQDSKKFLKIMFSYNNKELIINETVPNRFSPKSPDKAHLNLHINSLELGDSAVYFCASSQSGGYTFGSGTRLTVV.

This chain links TRBV29-1 with TRBJ2-3, with 9 bases lining up with TRBD2. J was trimmed by 2 bases and V by 6 bases; bases with no gene match: 9. The germline gives CDR1 SQVTM, CDR2 ANQGSEA. The CDR3 is 15 residues long. CDR3 sequence: CSVGLAHPFTDTQYF. As DNA, the CDR3 is TGCAGCGTGGGACTAGCTCATCCCTTCACAGATACGCAGTATTTT.